Each of the 26 T cell receptor beta chains below was sequenced from the same sample in a study of shared clonotypes between healthy human individuals. Method: immunoSEQ multiplex PCR; TCRdb's copy keeps in-frame clones and lacks some. The sample shows millions of clones, roughly 94% of them seen only once. The sample was naive CD4+ T cells sorted from blood. Subset here: CD45RA+ positively selected. The receptors were sampled from a man between 18 and 35 years old in good health.

The chain has TRBV29-1 and TRBJ2-1, with D possibly TRBD2 on 5 matching bases. The CDR3 has 15 residues. V dropped 7 bases and J dropped 0 bases, with 16 bases sitting between them. CDR1 is SQVTM, CDR2 ANQGSEA, per germline. The CDR3 is CSAILTGSSYNEQFF. The CDR3 coding sequence is TGCAGCGCTATATTGACGGGAAGCTCCTACAATGAGCAGTTCTTC.

The chain recombines TRBV30 with TRBJ1-2, with 8 positions matching TRBD1. V lost 3 bases, J lost 0 bases, and 0 bases stayed unmatched. The CDR3 has 13 residues. Germline CDR1 is GTSNPN and CDR2 is SVGIG (reference sequence). The CDR3 spells CAWRQGANYGYTF. In DNA, the CDR3 is TGTGCCTGGAGACAGGGGGCTAACTATGGCTACACCTTC.

The chain combines TRBV6-1 with TRBJ2-7; 9 bases align to TRBD1. The CDR3 consists of 17 residues. Germline trimming cut 1 base from V and 5 bases from J; bases unmatched to any gene: 12. From germline, CDR1 is MNHNS and CDR2 SASEGT. CDR3 loop: CASSEEGGQGGIHEQYF. The CDR3 DNA follows: TGTGCCAGCAGTGAAGAAGGGGGACAGGGCGGAATTCACGAGCAGTACTTC.

This chain links TRBV7-3 with TRBJ1-5; D is unresolved. Germline CDR1 and CDR2: SGHTA and FQGTGA. The V end was cut by 7 bases, the J end by 0 bases, with 19 bases between. The CDR3 length is 17 residues. The CDR3 loop reads CASTHQRAAYSNQPQHF. CDR3 coding DNA: TGTGCCAGCACTCACCAGAGGGCAGCCTATAGCAATCAGCCCCAGCATTTT.

The chain couples TRBV2 to TRBJ1-1, with D uncertain. CDR3 length equals 13 residues. Germline V gene lookup returns CDR1 SNHLY and CDR2 FYNNEI. The V end lost 7 bases, the J end lost 1 base, and 10 bases lay between the germline ends. CDR3 sequence: CASILYQNTEAFF. Here the CDR3 DNA reads TGTGCCAGCATCCTCTATCAGAACACTGAAGCTTTCTTT.

The chain carries TRBV7-3 and TRBJ1-2, with D possibly matching TRBD1 (6 bases). Trimming removed 3 bases from V and 4 bases from J, with 9 bases in between. Germline CDR1 reads SGHTA; CDR2 reads FQGTGA. The CDR3 loop spans 13 amino acids. CDR3 bases: TGTGCCAGCAGCTTGGGACACTTCTATGGCTACACCTTC. It codes for CASSLGHFYGYTF.

A remark on this clone: At one end, the junction sequence differs from germline, possibly due to a read error. This chain joins TRBV5-1 and TRBJ1-5, with a tentative D call TRBD1 (6 bases). CDR3 length: 15 amino acids. From germline, CDR1 is SGHRS and CDR2 YFSETQ. CDR3 DNA: TGCGCCAGCAGCCCGGGCGGGACAAGCACTCAGCCCCAGCATTTT. This codes for CASSPGGTSTQPQHF.

The chain employs TRBV27 and TRBJ2-1; D remains ambiguous. This CDR3 comprises 11 residues. V was shortened by 9 bases and J by 4 bases, with 7 bases between the two germline ends. Germline CDR1 is MNHEY and CDR2 is SMNVEV (reference sequence). The CDR3 sequence is CASRAYNEQFF. DNA of the CDR3: TGTGCCAGTCGGGCTTACAATGAGCAGTTCTTC.

CDR3 in DNA: TGTGCCAGCACCAAAGGGGGAGGGCCCCACAATGAGCAGTTCTTC. Residues: CASTKGGGPHNEQFF. The rearrangement uses TRBV7-2 and TRBJ2-1, with TRBD2 as a possible D gene (7 bases). CDR1 and CDR2 from the germline V gene are SGHTA and FQGNSA. This CDR3 has 15 amino acids. V was trimmed by 7 bases and J by 5 bases, leaving 18 bases between them.

The chain is built from TRBV2 and TRBJ1-4; D is possibly TRBD1 (6 bases). Germline-derived CDR1 and CDR2 are SNHLY and FYNNEI. Trimming left V 7 bases short and J 6 bases short, with 24 bases between. The CDR3 has 17 amino acids. Here the CDR3 reads CASTYGGAVRFDEKLFF. The CDR3 region has the DNA TGTGCCAGCACATACGGGGGCGCAGTCAGGTTTGATGAAAAACTGTTTTTT.

V usage is TRBV30 and J usage is TRBJ2-2; 7 positions agree with TRBD1. The V segment lost 7 bases and the J segment 6 bases; nucleotides outside the gene matches: 2. CDR3 length: 11 residues. From germline, CDR1 is GTSNPN and CDR2 SVGIG (reference sequence). The CDR3 region is CASRGSGELFF. CDR3 DNA sequence: TGTGCCTCCAGGGGGTCCGGGGAGCTGTTTTTT.

The rearrangement joins TRBV2 to TRBJ2-1; D is unresolved. CDR3 length: 10 residues. Trimming took 5 bases from V and 9 from J, leaving 5 bases between them. CDR1 is SNHLY and CDR2 is FYNNEI in the germline V gene. In DNA form, the CDR3 reads TGTGCCAGCAGTAAAACTGAGCAGTTCTTC. Translating gives CASSKTEQFF.

This rearrangement joins TRBV28 to TRBJ1-5; D not certain. V shed 5 bases and J shed 3 bases, with 17 bases lying between them. This CDR3 has 16 residues. Germline V gene sequence: CDR1 MDHEN, CDR2 SYDVKM. CDR3 DNA: TGTGCCAGCAGTGAGAAACAGCGGAGACTCAATCAGCCCCAGCATTTT. It yields the protein CASSEKQRRLNQPQHF.

For this clone: At the DNA level, this CDR3 is encoded by other sequences in the same sample as well. The chain carries TRBV5-1 and TRBJ2-5; TRBD1 matches at 8 bases. The CDR3 contains 13 residues. J lost 5 bases, V lost 1 base, and 1 base had no gene match. CDR1 SGHRS and CDR2 YFSETQ come from the germline V gene. The CDR3, as DNA: TGCGCCAGCAGCTTGACAGGGGGGGAGACCCAGTACTTC. Amino acid sequence: CASSLTGGETQYF.

The rearrangement joins TRBV4-1 to TRBJ2-7; D gene ambiguous. The CDR3 length is 13 residues. Looked up from germline, CDR1 is MGHRA and CDR2 is YSYEKL. Trimming cost V 1 base and J 6 bases, with 10 bases left between them. CDR3 sequence reads: CASSQVVSTEQYF. The CDR3 nucleotides are TGCGCCAGCAGCCAAGTCGTTTCAACCGAGCAGTACTTC.

The V call is TRBV11-1, the J call TRBJ2-7, with a tentative D call TRBD1 (6 bases). The CDR3 is 14 amino acids. CDR1 is SGHAT, CDR2 FQDESV, per germline (reference sequence). With 6 bases removed from V and 6 bases from J, the gap between germline ends came to 18 bases. The CDR3 DNA reads TGTGCCAGCAGTGCCCACATTACAGGGAGCGAGCAGTACTTC. It is translated as CASSAHITGSEQYF.

The V call is TRBV5-6, the J call TRBJ1-2, with D hard to call. The CDR3 spans 12 residues. Trimming stripped 0 bases from V and 4 bases from J, with 4 bases between. The V gene's germline CDR1 is SGHDT and CDR2 YYEEEE. For the CDR3, the DNA is TGTGCCAGCAGCTTGGATACCTATGGCTACACCTTC. Translated, it gives CASSLDTYGYTF.

This clone was counted between two and nine times. Other DNA sequences in the same sample also yield this CDR3. This chain links TRBV6-6 with TRBJ1-6; 10 bases match TRBD1. The CDR3 totals 14 residues. Germline loops: CDR1 MNHNY, CDR2 SVGAGI (reference sequence). Trimming cost V 6 bases and J 7 bases; bases outside gene matches: 3. The CDR3 region is CASSSTGGNSPLHF. The CDR3 bases are TGTGCCAGCAGCTCGACAGGGGGCAATTCACCCCTCCACTTT.

This clone came up once. This chain links TRBV6-5 with TRBJ1-2, with D tentatively TRBD1 (5 bases). Germline CDR1 and CDR2: MNHEY and SVGAGI. Between the trimmed V and J ends, which lost 5 bases and 1 base, there was a span of 14 bases. This CDR3 is 15 amino acids long. The CDR3 here is CASSPGPSYNYGYTF. Written as DNA, the CDR3 is TGTGCCAGCAGTCCGGGACCGTCGTATAACTATGGCTACACCTTC.

The genes are TRBV6-1 and TRBJ1-2, with D unclear. The germline gives CDR1 MNHNS, CDR2 SASEGT. The CDR3 has 14 amino acids. V was shortened by 7 bases and J by 6 bases, with 18 bases between the two germline ends. The CDR3 loop is CASMINFVSNGYTF. CDR3 nucleotide sequence: TGTGCCAGCATGATTAACTTCGTATCCAATGGCTACACCTTC.

Of note for this clone: A read error may account for a junction end that differs from germline. The chain employs TRBV7-7 and TRBJ2-7, with 9 bases that match TRBD1. The V gene's germline CDR1 is SSHAT and CDR2 FNYEAQ (reference sequence). This CDR3 has 13 residues. CDR3 nucleotides: TGTGCTAGCAGCAATGGACAGGGGAACGAGCAGTACTTC. Encoded protein: CASSNGQGNEQYF.

This clone was seen just once. The gene calls are TRBV7-2 and TRBJ2-4; 7 nucleotides line up with TRBD2. The CDR3 runs to 15 residues. Germline CDR1 SGHTA, CDR2 FQGNSA. V shed 5 bases and J 4 bases; nucleotides not matched to a gene: 8. CDR3 amino acids: CASSPSSGIKNIQYF. CDR3 nucleotide sequence: TGTGCCAGCAGCCCCTCTAGCGGAATTAAAAACATTCAGTACTTC.

This clone was recorded once. The chain combines TRBV6-5 with TRBJ2-7, with D possibly being TRBD1 or TRBD2 (5 bases each). V lost 9 bases to trimming and J lost 6 bases, with 12 bases between them. The germline gives CDR1 MNHEY, CDR2 SVGAGI. This CDR3 spans 11 amino acids. CDR3 protein: CASKLGGEQYF. The CDR3 bases are TGTGCCAGTAAACTTGGGGGCGAGCAGTACTTC.

This rearrangement joins TRBV2 to TRBJ1-3; D not certain. Germline CDR1 is SNHLY and CDR2 is FYNNEI. This CDR3 is 14 amino acids long. V was cut by 3 bases and J by 0 bases, with 6 bases left in between. CDR3 coding DNA: TGTGCCAGCAGTGACTGGAACTCTGGAAACACCATATATTTT. This encodes CASSDWNSGNTIYF.

This chain uses TRBV11-2 with TRBJ2-7, with TRBD2 identical over 9 bases. V lost 4 bases and J lost 6; bases outside the gene matches: 10. The CDR3 length is 15 residues. CDR1 and CDR2 from the germline V gene are SGHAT and FQNNGV. CDR3 bases: TGTGCCAGCAGCTCCCTAGGCGGGAGGGCGGGCGAGCAGTACTTC. Protein sequence: CASSSLGGRAGEQYF.

The chain recombines TRBV11-3 with TRBJ2-3; weak D call: TRBD1 (6 bases). V was pared by 5 bases and J by 0 bases, with 15 bases between. This CDR3 has 16 amino acids. CDR1 is SGHNT, CDR2 YENEEA, per germline. The CDR3 bases are TGTGCCAGCAGCGTAGGAACAGGGAGAAGCACAGATACGCAGTATTTT. It translates to CASSVGTGRSTDTQYF.